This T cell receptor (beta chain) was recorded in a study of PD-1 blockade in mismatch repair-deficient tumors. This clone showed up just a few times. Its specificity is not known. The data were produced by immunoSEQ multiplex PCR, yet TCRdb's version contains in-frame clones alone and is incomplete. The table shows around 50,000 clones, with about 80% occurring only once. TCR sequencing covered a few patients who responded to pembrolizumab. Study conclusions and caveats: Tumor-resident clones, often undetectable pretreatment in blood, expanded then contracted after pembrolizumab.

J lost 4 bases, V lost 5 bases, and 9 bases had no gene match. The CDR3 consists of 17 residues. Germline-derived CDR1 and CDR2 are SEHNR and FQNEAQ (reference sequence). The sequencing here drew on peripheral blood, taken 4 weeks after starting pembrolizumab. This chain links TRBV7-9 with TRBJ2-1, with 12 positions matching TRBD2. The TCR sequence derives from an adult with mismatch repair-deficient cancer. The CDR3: CASSHRLAGAGYNEQFF. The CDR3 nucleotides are TGTGCCAGCAGCCATCGACTAGCGGGAGCGGGGTACAATGAGCAGTTCTTC. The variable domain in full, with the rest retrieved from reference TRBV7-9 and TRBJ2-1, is DTGVSQNPRHKITKRGQNVTFRCDPISEHNRLYWYRQTLGQGPEFLTYFQNEAQLEKSRLLSDRFSAERPKGSFSTLEIQRTEQGDSAMYLCASSHRLAGAGYNEQFFGPGTRLTVL.